This TCR beta chain was obtained from a study of response to subunit inactivated influenza vaccine. Broader study findings: The authors put forward the suggestion that each seasonal influenza vaccination may bring in only a limited number of new T cells.

CDR3 length equals 15 residues. Germline lookup yields CDR1 MNHEY and CDR2 SMNVEV (reference sequence). One entry per CDR3 protein, called by TCRdb with MiXCR from the RT-PCR reads. There are 600,000 to 850,000 distinct CDR3 sequences in the sample; around 15% occur only once, and about 7.4% lies in the top ten. As concerns this clonotype: The antigen is undetermined. Relative to the germline gene, one junction end is altered; a read error may explain this.

The receptor's source is a man over 45 who received an inactivated influenza vaccine. The starting material was PBMCs from blood, obtained 14 to 15 days before vaccination. The chain is built from TRBV27 and TRBJ2-1, with TRBD2 as a possible D gene (7 bases). The CDR3: CASSFSTGTNFDVEF. The CDR3 DNA reads TGTGCCAGCAGTTTTAGTACAGGGACTAATTTCGACGTTGAATTC.